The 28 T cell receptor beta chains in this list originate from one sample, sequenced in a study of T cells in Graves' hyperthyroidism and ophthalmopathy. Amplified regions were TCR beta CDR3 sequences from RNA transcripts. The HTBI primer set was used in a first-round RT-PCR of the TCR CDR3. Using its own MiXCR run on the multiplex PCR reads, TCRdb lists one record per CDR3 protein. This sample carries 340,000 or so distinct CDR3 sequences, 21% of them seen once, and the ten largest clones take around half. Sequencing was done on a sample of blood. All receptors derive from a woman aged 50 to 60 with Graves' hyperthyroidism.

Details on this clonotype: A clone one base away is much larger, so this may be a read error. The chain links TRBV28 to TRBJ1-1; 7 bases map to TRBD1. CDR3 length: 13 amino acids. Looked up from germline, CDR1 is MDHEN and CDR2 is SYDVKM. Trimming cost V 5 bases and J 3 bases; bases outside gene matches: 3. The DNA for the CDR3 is TGTGCCAGCAGTCGCAGGGGGTACACTGAAGCTTTCTTT. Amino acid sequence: CASSRRGYTEAFF.

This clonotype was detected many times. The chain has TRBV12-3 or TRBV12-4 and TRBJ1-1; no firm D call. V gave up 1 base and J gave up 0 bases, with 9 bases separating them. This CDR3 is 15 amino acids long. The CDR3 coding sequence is TGTGCCAGCAGTTTAGGGCGGCCCATGAACACTGAAGCTTTCTTT. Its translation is CASSLGRPMNTEAFF.

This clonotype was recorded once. The CDR3 protein is CASSQVSRTEAFF. As DNA, the CDR3 is TGCGCCAGCAGCCAAGTATCCAGGACTGAAGCTTTCTTT. This chain links TRBV4-1 with TRBJ1-1, with D unclear. Trimming took 1 base from V and 5 from J, leaving 8 bases between them. The CDR3 has 13 residues. Germline V CDR1 and CDR2: MGHRA, YSYEKL.

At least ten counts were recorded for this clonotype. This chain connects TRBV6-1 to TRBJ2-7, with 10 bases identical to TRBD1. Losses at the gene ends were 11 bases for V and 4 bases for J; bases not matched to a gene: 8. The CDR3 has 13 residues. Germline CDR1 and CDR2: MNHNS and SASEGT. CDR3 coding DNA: TGTGCCGCAGGGGGACAGGGGTTTTACGAGCAGTACTTC. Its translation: CAAGGQGFYEQYF.

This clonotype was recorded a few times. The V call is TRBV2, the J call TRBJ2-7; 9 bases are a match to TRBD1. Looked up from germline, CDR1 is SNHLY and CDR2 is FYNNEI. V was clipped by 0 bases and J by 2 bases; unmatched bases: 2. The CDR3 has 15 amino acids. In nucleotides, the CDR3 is TGTGCCAGCAGTGAAGCAGGACAGGGGCCCTACGAGCAGTACTTC. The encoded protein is CASSEAGQGPYEQYF.

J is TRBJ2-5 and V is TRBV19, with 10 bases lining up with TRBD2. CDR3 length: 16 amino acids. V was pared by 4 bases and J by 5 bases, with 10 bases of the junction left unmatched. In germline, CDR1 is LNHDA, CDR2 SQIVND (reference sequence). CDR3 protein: CASSTGLAADHETQYF. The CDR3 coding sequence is TGTGCCAGTAGTACCGGACTAGCGGCGGATCACGAGACCCAGTACTTC.

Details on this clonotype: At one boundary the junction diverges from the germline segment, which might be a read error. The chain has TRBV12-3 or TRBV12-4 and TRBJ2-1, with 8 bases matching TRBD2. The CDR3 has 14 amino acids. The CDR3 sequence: CASSLAGWGGEQFF. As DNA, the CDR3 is TGTGCCAGCAGCTTAGCGGGGTGGGGTGGCGAGCAGTTCTTC.

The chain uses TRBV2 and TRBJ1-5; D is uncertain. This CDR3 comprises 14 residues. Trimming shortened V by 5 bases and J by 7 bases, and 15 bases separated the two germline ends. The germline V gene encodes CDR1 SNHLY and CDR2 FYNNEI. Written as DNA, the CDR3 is TGTGCCAGCAGTACCGGGTCGATTTACCAGCCCCAGCATTTT. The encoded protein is CASSTGSIYQPQHF. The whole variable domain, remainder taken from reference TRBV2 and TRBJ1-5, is EPEVTQTPSHQVTQMGQEVILRCVPISNHLYFYWYRQILGQKVEFLVSFYNNEISEKSEIFDDQFSVERPDGSNFTLKIRSTKLEDSAMYFCASSTGSIYQPQHFGDGTRLSIL.

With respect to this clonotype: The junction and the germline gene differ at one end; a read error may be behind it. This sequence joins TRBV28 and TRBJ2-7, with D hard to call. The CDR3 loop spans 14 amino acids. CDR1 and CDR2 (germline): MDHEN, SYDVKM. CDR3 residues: CANSLPAATYEQYF. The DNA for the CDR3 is TGTGCCAACAGTTTACCCGCCGCAACCTACGAGCAGTACTTC.

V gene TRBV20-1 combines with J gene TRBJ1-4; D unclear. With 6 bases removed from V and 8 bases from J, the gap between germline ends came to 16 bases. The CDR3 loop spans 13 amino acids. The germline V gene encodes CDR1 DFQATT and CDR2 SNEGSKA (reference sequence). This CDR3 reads CSALGGSSEKLFF. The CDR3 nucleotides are TGCAGTGCCCTGGGTGGGAGTAGCGAAAAACTGTTTTTT.

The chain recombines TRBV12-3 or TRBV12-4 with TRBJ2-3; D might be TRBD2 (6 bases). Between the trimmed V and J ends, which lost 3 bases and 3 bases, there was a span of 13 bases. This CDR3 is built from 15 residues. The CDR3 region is CASSFESRGTDTQYF. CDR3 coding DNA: TGTGCCAGCAGTTTCGAGTCCCGGGGGACAGATACGCAGTATTTT.

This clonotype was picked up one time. The CDR3 bases are TGCAGTGCTACCCGGACAGGGAGGGAGCAGTACTTC. It specifies CSATRTGREQYF. The chain combines TRBV20-1 with TRBJ2-7; 8 bases map to TRBD1. CDR3 length: 12 residues. Germline lookup yields CDR1 DFQATT and CDR2 SNEGSKA (reference sequence). Trimming removed 4 bases from V and 7 bases from J; junction bases left unmatched: 6.

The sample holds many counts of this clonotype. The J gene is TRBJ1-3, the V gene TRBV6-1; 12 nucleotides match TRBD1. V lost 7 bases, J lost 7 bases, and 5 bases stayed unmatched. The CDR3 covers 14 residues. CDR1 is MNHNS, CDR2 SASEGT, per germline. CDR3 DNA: TGTGCCAGCAAAGGGACAGGGGGCCGGAACACCATATATTTT. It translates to CASKGTGGRNTIYF.

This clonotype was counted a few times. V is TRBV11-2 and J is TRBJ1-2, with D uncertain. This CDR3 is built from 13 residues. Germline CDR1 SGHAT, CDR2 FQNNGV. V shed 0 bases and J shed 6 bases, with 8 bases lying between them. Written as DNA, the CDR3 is TGTGCCAGCAGCTTAGATCGTAGAAATGGCTACACCTTC. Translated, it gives CASSLDRRNGYTF.

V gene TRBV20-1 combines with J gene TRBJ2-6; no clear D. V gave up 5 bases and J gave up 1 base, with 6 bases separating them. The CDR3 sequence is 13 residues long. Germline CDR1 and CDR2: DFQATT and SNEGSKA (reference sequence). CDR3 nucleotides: TGCAGTGCTTTCGCGTCTGGGGCCAACGTCCTGACTTTC. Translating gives CSAFASGANVLTF.

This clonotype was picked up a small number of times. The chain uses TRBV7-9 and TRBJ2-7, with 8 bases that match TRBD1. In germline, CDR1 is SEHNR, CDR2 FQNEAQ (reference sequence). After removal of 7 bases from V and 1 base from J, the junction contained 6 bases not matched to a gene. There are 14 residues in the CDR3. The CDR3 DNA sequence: TGTGCCAGCATCCCACAGGGGGTTTCCTACGAGCAGTACTTC. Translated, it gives CASIPQGVSYEQYF.

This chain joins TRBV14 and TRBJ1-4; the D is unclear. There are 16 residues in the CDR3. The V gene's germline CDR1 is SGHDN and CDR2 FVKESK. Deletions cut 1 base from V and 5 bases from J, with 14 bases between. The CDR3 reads CASSQGLAGGNEKLFF. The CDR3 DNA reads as TGTGCCAGCAGCCAAGGCTTGGCCGGCGGGAATGAAAAACTGTTTTTT.

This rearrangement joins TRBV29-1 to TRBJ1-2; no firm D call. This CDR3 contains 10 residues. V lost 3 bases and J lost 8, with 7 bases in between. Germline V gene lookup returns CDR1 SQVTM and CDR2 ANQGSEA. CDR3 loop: CSVDVGGYTF. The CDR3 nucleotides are TGCAGCGTTGATGTTGGGGGCTACACCTTC.

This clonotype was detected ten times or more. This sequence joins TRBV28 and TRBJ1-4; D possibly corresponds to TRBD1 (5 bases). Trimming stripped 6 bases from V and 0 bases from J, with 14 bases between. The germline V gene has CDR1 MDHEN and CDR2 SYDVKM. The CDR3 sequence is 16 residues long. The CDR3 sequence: CASSTLDRATNEKLFF. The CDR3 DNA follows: TGTGCCAGCAGCACCCTCGACAGAGCAACTAATGAAAAACTGTTTTTT.

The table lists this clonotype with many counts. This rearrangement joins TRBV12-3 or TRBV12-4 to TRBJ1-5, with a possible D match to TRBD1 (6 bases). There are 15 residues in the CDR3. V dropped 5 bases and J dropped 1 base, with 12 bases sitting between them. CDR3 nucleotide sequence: TGTGCCAGCAGTCGAGCAGGGGTGAGCAATCAGCCCCAGCATTTT. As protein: CASSRAGVSNQPQHF.

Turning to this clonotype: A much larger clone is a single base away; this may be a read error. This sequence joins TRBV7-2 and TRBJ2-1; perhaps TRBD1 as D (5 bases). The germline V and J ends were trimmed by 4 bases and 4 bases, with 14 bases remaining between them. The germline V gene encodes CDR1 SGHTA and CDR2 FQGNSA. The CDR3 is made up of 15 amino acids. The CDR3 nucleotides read TGTGCCAGCAGCTCCCTGTGGGGCAGTTACAATGAGCAGTTCTTC. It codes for CASSSLWGSYNEQFF.

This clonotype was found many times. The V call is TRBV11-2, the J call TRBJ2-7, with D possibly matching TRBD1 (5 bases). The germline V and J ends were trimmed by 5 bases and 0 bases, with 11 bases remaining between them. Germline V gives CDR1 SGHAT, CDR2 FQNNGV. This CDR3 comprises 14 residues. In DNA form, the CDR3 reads TGTGCCAGCAGCGGGATAAGGGGCTCCTACGAGCAGTACTTC. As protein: CASSGIRGSYEQYF.

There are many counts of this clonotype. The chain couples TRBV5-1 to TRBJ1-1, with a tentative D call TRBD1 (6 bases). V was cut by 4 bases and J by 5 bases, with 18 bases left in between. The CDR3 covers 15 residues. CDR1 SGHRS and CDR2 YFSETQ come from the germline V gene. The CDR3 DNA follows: TGCGCCAGCAGCCGGACGCAGGGGAGGGGGACTGAAGCTTTCTTT. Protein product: CASSRTQGRGTEAFF. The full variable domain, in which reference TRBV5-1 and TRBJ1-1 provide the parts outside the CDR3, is KAGVTQTPRYLIKTRGQQVTLSCSPISGHRSVSWYQQTPGQGLQFLFEYFSETQRNKGNFPGRFSGRQFSNSRSEMNVSTLELGDSALYLCASSRTQGRGTEAFFGQGTRLTVV.

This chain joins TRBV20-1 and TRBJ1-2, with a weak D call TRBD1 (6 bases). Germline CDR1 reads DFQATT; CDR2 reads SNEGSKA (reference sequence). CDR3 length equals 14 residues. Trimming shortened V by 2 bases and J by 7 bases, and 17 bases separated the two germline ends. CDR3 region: CSARFSSRGGGYTF. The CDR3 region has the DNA TGCAGTGCTAGATTTTCATCCAGGGGAGGTGGCTACACCTTC.

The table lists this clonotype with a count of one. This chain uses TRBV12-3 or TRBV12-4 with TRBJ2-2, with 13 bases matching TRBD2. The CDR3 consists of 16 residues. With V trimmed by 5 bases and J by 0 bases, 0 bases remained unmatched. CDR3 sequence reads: CASSTSGGANTGELFF. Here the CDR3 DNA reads TGTGCCAGCAGTACTAGCGGGGGGGCGAACACCGGGGAGCTGTTTTTT.

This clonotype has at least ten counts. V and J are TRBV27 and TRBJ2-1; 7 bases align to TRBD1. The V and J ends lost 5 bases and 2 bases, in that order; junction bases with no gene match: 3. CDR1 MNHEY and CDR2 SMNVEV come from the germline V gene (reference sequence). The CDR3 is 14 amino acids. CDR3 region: CASSPGQTYNEQFF. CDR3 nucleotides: TGTGCCAGCAGTCCGGGACAGACCTACAATGAGCAGTTCTTC.

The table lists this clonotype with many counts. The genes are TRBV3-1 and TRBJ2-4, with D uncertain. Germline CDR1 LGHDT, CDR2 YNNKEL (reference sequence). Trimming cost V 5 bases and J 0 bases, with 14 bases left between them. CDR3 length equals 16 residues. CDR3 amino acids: CASSTRNRLAKNIQYF. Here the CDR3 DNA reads TGTGCCAGCAGCACCCGCAATCGACTAGCCAAAAACATTCAGTACTTC.

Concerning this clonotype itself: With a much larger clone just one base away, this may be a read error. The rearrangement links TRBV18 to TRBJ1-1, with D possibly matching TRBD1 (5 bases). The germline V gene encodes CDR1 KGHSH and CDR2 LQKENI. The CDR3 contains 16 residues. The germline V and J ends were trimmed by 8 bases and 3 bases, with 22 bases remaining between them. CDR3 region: CASPRKRVGGDTEAFF. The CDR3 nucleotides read TGTGCCAGCCCACGCAAACGGGTTGGAGGGGACACTGAAGCTTTCTTT.